Below are 9 T cell receptor beta chains sequenced from a single sample in a study of spatial heterogeneity in lung cancer. Time point indicated: sample taken at primary tumor resection. TCRs were sequenced from unsorted whole RNA of tumor, nontumor lung or PBMC. MiXCR was run by TCRdb on the 5' RACE reads, yielding one entry per CDR3 protein. The profile shows fewer than 40,000 distinct CDR3 sequences, around 7.2% of them singletons. Sequencing used PBMCs, obtained at surgery. These receptor sequences come from a male donor with early-stage non-small cell lung cancer.

This clonotype was counted a few times. V gene TRBV11-1 combines with J gene TRBJ1-1; a possible D gene is TRBD1 (5 bases). Trimming removed 3 bases from V and 4 bases from J, with 6 bases in between. The CDR3 has 12 residues. Germline assignment: CDR1 SGHAT and CDR2 FQDESV (reference sequence). The CDR3 is CASSFRATEAFF. CDR3 sequence (DNA): TGTGCCAGCAGCTTCAGGGCCACTGAAGCTTTCTTT.

This clonotype came up many times. The chain joins TRBV20-1 to TRBJ2-5; a weak D match, TRBD2 (5 bases). Germline CDR1 DFQATT, CDR2 SNEGSKA (reference sequence). V was clipped by 1 base and J by 2 bases, with 8 bases between them. The CDR3 covers 13 residues. The CDR3 spells CSARAGFQETQYF. CDR3 DNA sequence: TGCAGTGCTAGAGCGGGGTTTCAAGAGACCCAGTACTTC.

This clonotype has at least ten counts. V is TRBV6-6 and J is TRBJ1-1; TRBD1 is a possible D gene (6 bases). CDR3 length: 14 amino acids. Trimming shortened V by 7 bases and J by 1 base, and 13 bases separated the two germline ends. CDR1 is MNHNY, CDR2 SVGAGI, per germline (reference sequence). The CDR3 DNA follows: TGTGCCAGCACCGGGACAATCCAGAACACTGAAGCTTTCTTT. Residues: CASTGTIQNTEAFF.

This rearrangement joins TRBV28 to TRBJ2-1; possibly TRBD2 for D (7 bases). With 8 bases removed from V and 1 base from J, the gap between germline ends came to 15 bases. This CDR3 comprises 15 residues. Germline assignment: CDR1 MDHEN and CDR2 SYDVKM. The CDR3 protein is CASGGRGGSYNEQFF. CDR3 sequence (DNA): TGTGCCAGCGGAGGGAGGGGGGGTTCCTACAATGAGCAGTTCTTC.

This clonotype was detected only a few times. The chain carries TRBV20-1 and TRBJ1-1, with TRBD1 as a possible D gene (5 bases). Germline V gives CDR1 DFQATT, CDR2 SNEGSKA (reference sequence). Trimming took 3 bases from V and 4 from J, leaving 9 bases between them. The CDR3 length is 12 residues. CDR3 nucleotides: TGCAGTGCTAGTAGACAGCTCACTGAAGCTTTCTTT. Its protein product is CSASRQLTEAFF.

This clonotype was seen many times. The gene calls are TRBV5-1 and TRBJ1-2; D call uncertain. The V gene's germline CDR1 is SGHRS and CDR2 YFSETQ. The CDR3 is 14 residues long. V lost 0 bases and J lost 3, with 9 bases in between. In DNA, the CDR3 is TGCGCCAGCAGCTTGGAAAGCCTTGACTATGGCTACACCTTC. Translating gives CASSLESLDYGYTF. The full variable domain, with the rest looked up from reference TRBV5-1 and TRBJ1-2, is KAGVTQTPRYLIKTRGQQVTLSCSPISGHRSVSWYQQTPGQGLQFLFEYFSETQRNKGNFPGRFSGRQFSNSRSEMNVSTLELGDSALYLCASSLESLDYGYTFGSGTRLTVV.

This clonotype has ten or more counts. The chain couples TRBV7-9 to TRBJ2-1; D is ambiguous. The CDR3 contains 15 residues. Trimming stripped 2 bases from V and 4 bases from J, with 12 bases between. Germline loops: CDR1 SEHNR, CDR2 FQNEAQ (reference sequence). The DNA for the CDR3 is TGTGCCAGCAGCTTAAGCGAAACAACTTACAATGAGCAGTTCTTC. Translated, it gives CASSLSETTYNEQFF.

At least ten counts were recorded for this clonotype. The chain carries TRBV20-1 and TRBJ2-2, with D possibly being TRBD1 or TRBD2 (5 bases each). Germline-derived CDR1 and CDR2 are DFQATT and SNEGSKA (reference sequence). V dropped 4 bases and J dropped 7 bases, with 16 bases sitting between them. This CDR3 comprises 14 residues. This CDR3 reads CSAISVGDHGELFF. In nucleotides, the CDR3 is TGCAGTGCTATCAGCGTAGGGGACCACGGGGAGCTGTTTTTT.

The table lists this clonotype with many counts. The CDR3 region is CSVVGYGYTF. CDR3 DNA: TGCAGCGTTGTGGGGTATGGCTACACCTTC. The chain uses TRBV29-1 and TRBJ1-2, with D hard to call. V lost 4 bases to trimming and J lost 5 bases, with 5 bases between them. The germline V gene has CDR1 SQVTM and CDR2 ANQGSEA. The CDR3 extends over 10 amino acids.